This T cell receptor (beta chain) was identified in a study of regulatory dendritic cells for organ transplantation. Study observations and caveats: Between individuals, the alloreactive memory CD8+ T cell pool differed considerably. Memory CD8+ T cells were the most oligoclonal; naive cells were highly diverse. Mature dendritic cells appeared to drive more memory CD8+ clonal expansion than regulatory ones.

In this sample, this clone turned up once. What it binds is not known. This CDR3 comprises 14 residues. The junction had 4 bases not matched to a gene; V was cut back by 1 base and J by 8 bases. From germline, CDR1 is SGHTA and CDR2 FQGNSA. The method was immunoSEQ multiplex PCR; TCRdb's version includes in-frame clones alone and lacks a portion of them. The repertoire holds 25,000 to 30,000 clones, approximately 86% seen once, with around 0.4% in the top ten. FACS sorted CD4+ or CD8+ T cells into CD45RA+ naive and CD45RO+ memory. The rearrangement uses TRBV7-2 and TRBJ2-1; 8 nucleotides agree with TRBD1. Sequencing was carried out using naive CD8+ T cells from blood. Subset given: CD45RA+ naive T cells. The TCR sequence derives from a human donor in good health. The CDR3 DNA follows: TGTGCCAGCAGCTTAGGGCAGGGGGCCGATGAGCAGTTCTTC. It codes for CASSLGQGADEQFF.